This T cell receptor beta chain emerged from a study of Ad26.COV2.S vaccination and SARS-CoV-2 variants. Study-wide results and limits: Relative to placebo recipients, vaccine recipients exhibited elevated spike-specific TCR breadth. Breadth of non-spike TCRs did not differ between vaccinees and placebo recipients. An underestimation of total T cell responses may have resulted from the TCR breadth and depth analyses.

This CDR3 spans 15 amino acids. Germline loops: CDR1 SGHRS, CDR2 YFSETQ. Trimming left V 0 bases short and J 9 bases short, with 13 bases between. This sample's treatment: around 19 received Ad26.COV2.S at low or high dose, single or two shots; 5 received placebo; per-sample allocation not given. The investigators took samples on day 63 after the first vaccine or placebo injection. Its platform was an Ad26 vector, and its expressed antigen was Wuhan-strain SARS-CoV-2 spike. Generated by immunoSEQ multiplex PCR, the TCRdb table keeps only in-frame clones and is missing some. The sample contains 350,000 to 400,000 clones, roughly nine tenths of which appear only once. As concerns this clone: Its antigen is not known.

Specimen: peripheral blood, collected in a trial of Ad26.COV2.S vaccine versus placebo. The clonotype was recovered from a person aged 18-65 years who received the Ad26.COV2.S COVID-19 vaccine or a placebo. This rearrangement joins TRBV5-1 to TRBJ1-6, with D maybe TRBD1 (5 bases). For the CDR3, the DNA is TGCGCCAGCAGCTTGGCAGGGCCCCTCCTTTCACCCCTCCACTTT. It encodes CASSLAGPLLSPLHF.